A selection of T cell receptor beta chains follows, all from one sample in a study of blood T cells in healthy people across ages. In TCRdb, the 5' RACE reads were re-called with MiXCR into one record per CDR3 protein. The repertoire consists of under 2,000,000 distinct CDR3 sequences, with 49% occurring once and the leading ten covering about 2.1%. Sequencing used blood. The receptor source for this set is a woman in her forties in good health. CDR3s include the opening cysteine and the closing phenylalanine or tryptophan. D genes are given only for firm matches. Size values are once, few and many counts, or a class for expanded clones, and some rows have none.

V,D,size,J,DNA,CDR3
TRBV5-1,TRBD1,once,TRBJ1-2,TGCGCCAGCAGCCCGGGACAGGGAGGAACTGGCTACACCTTC,CASSPGQGGTGYTF
TRBV7-2,.,few,TRBJ1-2,TGTGCCAGCAGCTTACCCCTCGCAGGCTCCTATGGCTACACCTTC,CASSLPLAGSYGYTF
TRBV20-1,.,few,TRBJ2-3,TGCAGTGCCACGGATCTAAAGGGGGGAGCCGGCACAGATACGCAGTATTTT,CSATDLKGGAGTDTQYF
TRBV7-3,TRBD2,once,TRBJ2-3,TGTGCCAGCAGCCCTTGGACTAGCGAAACAGATACGCAGTATTTT,CASSPWTSETDTQYF
TRBV5-1,TRBD1,.,TRBJ1-2,TGCGCCAGCAGCTTCGACAGGGAATACACCTTC,CASSFDREYTF
TRBV2,TRBD1,.,TRBJ2-7,TGTGCCAGCACTCGGGGACAGGGGAGCTCCTACGAGCAGTACTTC,CASTRGQGSSYEQYF
TRBV24-1,TRBD1,.,TRBJ1-2,TGTGCCACCAGTGATTTGCGGGACAGGGATGGTGGCTACACCTTC,CATSDLRDRDGGYTF
TRBV3-1,TRBD2,.,TRBJ2-1,TGTGCCAGCAGCCAAGACTGGGCGGGGAGCGGGGAAGGCGATGAGCAGTTCTTC,CASSQDWAGSGEGDEQFF
TRBV20-1,.,.,TRBJ2-1,TGCAGTGCCGAATTTAGTGAGCAGTTCTTC,CSAEFSEQFF
TRBV3-1,TRBD2,once,TRBJ2-3,TGTGCCAGCAGCCTAGCGGGGGTAGTGACAGATACGCAGTATTTT,CASSLAGVVTDTQYF
TRBV6-5,.,few,TRBJ2-7,TGTGCCAGCATGCGCCAGGGTTCCTACGAGCAGTACTTC,CASMRQGSYEQYF
TRBV12-3/TRBV12-4,.,.,TRBJ2-7,TGTGCCAGCAGCCTCCAGACAGGCTTCAACAATGAGCAGTACTTC,CASSLQTGFNNEQYF
TRBV9,TRBD1,few,TRBJ2-1,TGTGCCAGCAGCTTCCCCAGGGACGGGACAGGGAGCGGCAATGAGCAGTTCTTC,CASSFPRDGTGSGNEQFF
TRBV5-1,TRBD1,few,TRBJ1-2,TGCGCCAGCAGCTCCTCCGGGACAGGGACTTATGGCTACACCTTC,CASSSSGTGTYGYTF
TRBV6-6,.,.,TRBJ2-1,TGTGCCAGCAGTTACTCTCGGCAGGTCTCCTACGAGCAGTTCTTC,CASSYSRQVSYEQFF
TRBV5-1,.,.,TRBJ2-1,TGCGCCAGCAGCACGGGCCCCGACAACAATGAGCAGTTCTTC,CASSTGPDNNEQFF
TRBV4-2,.,.,TRBJ2-1,TGTGCCAGCAGCCCTGGACCCGGGCTTGACGATGAGCAGTTCTTC,CASSPGPGLDDEQFF
TRBV4-1,.,.,TRBJ2-3,TGCGCCAGCAGCCAAGGGTGGGGCACGGACACAGATACGCAGTATTTT,CASSQGWGTDTDTQYF
TRBV29-1,.,few,TRBJ2-7,TGCAGCGTTGTATCTGATGGGAACGAGCAGTACTTC,CSVVSDGNEQYF
TRBV4-1,.,few,TRBJ2-7,TGCGCCAGCAGCCCCGCAGACCTTTCCTACGAGCAGTACTTC,CASSPADLSYEQYF
TRBV5-5,.,.,TRBJ2-1,TGTGCCAGCAGCTTTCTCCTAGGGGGGTACAATGAGCAGTTCTTC,CASSFLLGGYNEQFF
TRBV20-1,TRBD2,.,TRBJ2-3,TGCAGTGCTACATTGACTAGCGGGATCACAGATACGCAGTATTTT,CSATLTSGITDTQYF
TRBV6-2/TRBV6-3,TRBD2,.,TRBJ2-5,TGTGCCAGCAGCCGGCTGACTAGCGGTCATAACAATGAGCAGTACTTC,CASSRLTSGHNNEQYF
TRBV14,.,.,TRBJ1-6,TGTGCCAGCAGCCCCACAGGGTATTCACCCCTCCACTTT,CASSPTGYSPLHF
TRBV7-2,.,few,TRBJ2-1,TGTGCCAGCAGCTTGACCGGGACTTTGTACAATGAGCAGTTCTTC,CASSLTGTLYNEQFF
TRBV4-2,.,.,TRBJ1-2,TGTGCCAGCAGCCAAGCCGAAAGGGCCCCCTATGGCTACACCTTC,CASSQAERAPYGYTF
TRBV13,.,.,TRBJ2-3,TGTGCCAGCAGCCCCAGGGGACGTAGCACAGATACGCAGTATTTT,CASSPRGRSTDTQYF
TRBV6-2/TRBV6-3,TRBD1,.,TRBJ1-2,TGTGCCAGCAGCCCCGGGACAGAGCTATGTGGCTACACCTTC,CASSPGTELCGYTF
TRBV10-2,.,.,TRBJ2-7,TGCGCCAGCAGTGACCTGACCGGGACCTACGAGCAGTACTTC,CASSDLTGTYEQYF
TRBV4-3,.,.,TRBJ2-5,TGCGCCAGCAGCCAAGTTCTCAGCGGAGTACCTCTACAAGAGACCCAGTACTTC,CASSQVLSGVPLQETQYF
TRBV6-6,TRBD1,.,TRBJ1-5,TGTGCCAGCAGTCGAAGGGACAGGGGGCATGGTCAGCCCCAGCATTTT,CASSRRDRGHGQPQHF
TRBV7-2,TRBD1,few,TRBJ1-4,TGTGCCAGCAGCCAGGAAAGCAGGGGGGGGGATGAAAAACTGTTTTTT,CASSQESRGGDEKLFF
TRBV11-1,.,.,TRBJ2-1,TGTGCCAGCAGCTCCCGCGGGTCAGCCTACAATGGGCAGTTCTTC,CASSSRGSAYNGQFF
TRBV27,.,.,TRBJ2-5,TGTGCCAGCAGCCACCGCGGGACCAGCGGGCGCCAAGAGACCCAGTACTTC,CASSHRGTSGRQETQYF
TRBV20-1,.,.,TRBJ1-6,TGCAGTGCTAGATTGGACCCAGGGGATGGTTCACCCCTCCACTTT,CSARLDPGDGSPLHF
TRBV11-2,.,few,TRBJ2-2,TGTGCCAGCAGCTTAGAGGGGGACACCGGGGAGCTGTTTTTT,CASSLEGDTGELFF
TRBV15,.,.,TRBJ1-5,TGTGCCACCAGCAGGGAGGGGAGAGAACCCAATCAGCCCCAGCATTTT,CATSREGREPNQPQHF
TRBV20-1,TRBD2,.,TRBJ2-3,TGCAGTGCTAGAGATCTAGTCCTAGCGGGGGGTGCGGATACGCAGTATTTT,CSARDLVLAGGADTQYF
TRBV10-3,.,few,TRBJ2-5,TGTGCCATCAGTGAGTCCGGCAAGCAAGAGACCCAGTACTTC,CAISESGKQETQYF
TRBV12-3/TRBV12-4,.,.,TRBJ1-5,TGTGCCAGCAGTTTAAAACAGGGAAGTAATCAGCCCCAGCATTTT,CASSLKQGSNQPQHF
TRBV6-2/TRBV6-3,TRBD1,few,TRBJ2-7,TGTGCCAGCAGACCAGGGACAGTTCATTCCTACGAGCAGTACTTC,CASRPGTVHSYEQYF